Each of the 19 T cell receptor beta chains below was sequenced from the same sample in a study of PD-L1 blockade in urothelial cancer. Regarding time point: peripheral blood 6 weeks after treatment start. Data came from immunoSEQ multiplex PCR; TCRdb stores just in-frame clones and leaves some out. The sample contains roughly 50,000 clones, approximately 78% of which appear only once. Source: PBMCs, taken around atezolizumab (anti-PD-L1) treatment. All receptors come from a man in his 70s with urothelial cancer.

V and J are TRBV30 and TRBJ2-2, with D maybe TRBD2 (5 bases). This CDR3 contains 14 residues. The V gene lost 3 bases and the J gene lost 6 bases, with 14 bases spanning the gap. CDR1 is GTSNPN and CDR2 is SVGIG in the germline V gene (reference sequence). The CDR3 is CAWSYLSSAGELFF. The CDR3 bases are TGTGCCTGGAGCTACCTAAGTAGCGCCGGGGAGCTGTTTTTT.

The chain combines TRBV6-1 with TRBJ2-5; TRBD1 matches at 11 bases. Per germline, CDR1 MNHNS and CDR2 SASEGT. Trimming removed 7 bases from V and 2 bases from J; junction bases left unmatched: 6. The CDR3 is made up of 15 amino acids. CDR3 region: CASKAGTGGQETQYF. The CDR3 bases are TGTGCCAGCAAAGCCGGGACAGGGGGGCAAGAGACCCAGTACTTC.

On this clone: The CDR3 does not close with the conserved phenylalanine or tryptophan, likely indicating a read error. The limits of the CDR3 on the DNA are not certain, so only TCRdb's listed CDR3 is given. The chain employs TRBV28 and TRBJ1-4; the D call TRBD1 from the table was never checked on the DNA. From germline, CDR1 is MDHEN and CDR2 SYDVKM. The CDR3 totals 13 residues, both ends included. The CDR3: CASSSTGQAPDIV.

The CDR3 nucleotides read TGCGCCAGCAGCTTGTTAGCAGGCACAGATACGCAGTATTTT. Its protein is CASSLLAGTDTQYF. This rearrangement joins TRBV5-1 to TRBJ2-3; no clear D. Per germline, CDR1 SGHRS and CDR2 YFSETQ. Trimming removed 1 base from V and 1 base from J, with 7 bases in between. This CDR3 has 14 residues.

The J gene is TRBJ1-2, the V gene TRBV5-1; D not resolved. The CDR3 length is 16 residues. From germline, CDR1 is SGHRS and CDR2 YFSETQ. The ends were cut back, 1 base at V and 0 bases at J, with 13 bases in the middle. CDR3 DNA sequence: TGCGCCAGCAGCTTGAATATGGGCAGCTCTAACTATGGCTACACCTTC. Translation gives CASSLNMGSSNYGYTF.

This clone was seen a handful of times. The chain couples TRBV5-8 to TRBJ1-2, with TRBD1 as a possible D gene (6 bases). Trimming removed 1 base at V and 5 bases at J, with 15 bases between. The CDR3 sequence is 15 residues long. Germline CDR1 is SGHTS and CDR2 is YDEGEE. For the CDR3, the DNA is TGTGCCAGCAGCTTGCTACAGGGTATCGGTTATGGCTACACCTTC. This codes for CASSLLQGIGYGYTF.

The sample holds a few counts of this clone. This sequence joins TRBV11-1 and TRBJ2-3, with D possibly TRBD2 on 6 matching bases. CDR1 SGHAT and CDR2 FQDESV come from the germline V gene (reference sequence). V was shortened by 3 bases and J by 0 bases, with 10 bases between the two germline ends. The CDR3 is 15 residues long. CDR3 loop: CASSLASGSTDTQYF. In nucleotides, the CDR3 is TGTGCCAGCAGCTTGGCGAGCGGGAGCACAGATACGCAGTATTTT.

The V gene is TRBV2, the J gene TRBJ1-1; no clear D. V was shortened by 7 bases and J by 3 bases, with 12 bases between the two germline ends. The CDR3 totals 13 residues. Germline V gives CDR1 SNHLY, CDR2 FYNNEI. CDR3 nucleotides: TGTGCCAGCAATAGGGAGGTAGACACTGAAGCTTTCTTT. It is translated as CASNREVDTEAFF.

This sequence joins TRBV7-6 and TRBJ1-5, with a tentative D call TRBD1 (5 bases). The germline V gene encodes CDR1 SGHVS and CDR2 FNYEAQ. Trimming shortened V by 5 bases and J by 7 bases, and 18 bases separated the two germline ends. The CDR3 runs 15 residues. The CDR3 DNA sequence: TGTGCCAGCAGCCCCAACGGGGGATCCGGACAGCCCCAGCATTTT. As protein: CASSPNGGSGQPQHF.

This clone has only one observation. The rearrangement uses TRBV28 and TRBJ2-1; the D gene is possibly TRBD2 (5 bases). The V gene's germline CDR1 is MDHEN and CDR2 SYDVKM. The ends were cut back, 2 bases at V and 4 bases at J, with 12 bases in the middle. The CDR3 spans 15 residues. The CDR3 region has the DNA TGTGCCAGCAGTTTACGGGGAACGGCTTACAATGAGCAGTTCTTC. As protein: CASSLRGTAYNEQFF.

J is TRBJ2-7 and V is TRBV7-9; D unclear. Germline-derived CDR1 and CDR2 are SEHNR and FQNEAQ (reference sequence). V dropped 4 bases and J dropped 5 bases, with 12 bases sitting between them. This CDR3 has 13 residues. CDR3 DNA: TGTGCCAGCAGCTCGCCCCCTCAGGACGAGCAGTACTTC. Protein: CASSSPPQDEQYF.

V is TRBV6-6 and J is TRBJ1-1; D is unclear. The germline gives CDR1 MNHNY, CDR2 SVGAGI (reference sequence). The V end lost 2 bases, the J end lost 4 bases, and 11 bases lay between the germline ends. The length of the CDR3 is 14 residues. CDR3 bases: TGTGCCAGCAGTTACCAGGATTTAGGCACTGAAGCTTTCTTT. It codes for CASSYQDLGTEAFF.

This chain uses TRBV28 with TRBJ2-5, with 8 bases aligning to TRBD2. This CDR3 has 15 residues. The germline V gene encodes CDR1 MDHEN and CDR2 SYDVKM. J was trimmed by 5 bases and V by 10 bases; bases with no gene match: 15. The CDR3 bases are TGTGCCACCCTCGGGGGGGAGGGCCTGTTGGAGACCCAGTACTTC. Translated, it gives CATLGGEGLLETQYF.

V gene TRBV19 combines with J gene TRBJ2-3; 14 bases align to TRBD2. Trimming cost V 5 bases and J 0 bases; bases outside gene matches: 7. The CDR3 is made up of 18 amino acids. The germline V gene encodes CDR1 LNHDA and CDR2 SQIVND (reference sequence). CDR3 region: CASSGGLAGVPSTDTQYF. The CDR3 nucleotides are TGTGCCAGTAGTGGGGGACTAGCGGGAGTTCCTAGCACAGATACGCAGTATTTT. Variable domain in full (rest from reference TRBV19 and TRBJ2-3): DGGITQSPKYLFRKEGQNVTLSCEQNLNHDAMYWYRQDPGQGLRLIYYSQIVNDFQKGDIAEGYSVSREKKESFPLTVTSAQKNPTAFYLCASSGGLAGVPSTDTQYFGPGTRLTVL.

The CDR3 nucleotides read TGCGCCAGCAGCCAAGAGGACAGGGGGAGATACACCTTC. Protein sequence: CASSQEDRGRYTF. V and J are TRBV4-1 and TRBJ1-2; TRBD1 matches at 10 bases. V trimming: 0 bases; J trimming: 11 bases; junction bases outside the gene matches: 3. Germline V gene data show CDR1 as MGHRA and CDR2 as YSYEKL. The CDR3 contains 13 residues.

The genes are TRBV5-6 and TRBJ2-1, with no clear D. Per germline, CDR1 SGHDT and CDR2 YYEEEE. This CDR3 has 14 residues. Trimming removed 2 bases from V and 5 bases from J, with 11 bases in between. The CDR3 coding sequence is TGTGCCAGCAGCTTACAGAGTAAGAACAATGAGCAGTTCTTC. Its translation is CASSLQSKNNEQFF.

The chain couples TRBV11-3 to TRBJ1-3; D is perhaps TRBD1 (5 bases). Trimming cost V 4 bases and J 0 bases, with 13 bases left between them. The CDR3 consists of 16 residues. CDR1 and CDR2 (germline): SGHNT, YENEEA. DNA of the CDR3: TGTGCCAGCAGCTCCCGACAGATCTTCTCTGGAAACACCATATATTTT. Amino acids: CASSSRQIFSGNTIYF.

The chain uses TRBV5-6 and TRBJ2-7; tentatively, D is TRBD1 (6 bases). V was trimmed by 0 bases and J by 0 bases, leaving 7 bases between them. CDR1 and CDR2 (germline): SGHDT, YYEEEE. The CDR3 runs to 14 residues. CDR3 sequence reads: CASSLGTASYEQYF. The CDR3 DNA sequence: TGTGCCAGCAGCTTGGGGACAGCCTCCTACGAGCAGTACTTC.

This chain uses TRBV30 with TRBJ1-2, with D possibly TRBD1 on 5 matching bases. This CDR3 is 11 amino acids long. V lost 2 bases to trimming and J lost 8 bases, with 9 bases between them. The germline V gene encodes CDR1 GTSNPN and CDR2 SVGIG (reference sequence). CDR3 region: CAWSKPGGYTF. The CDR3 nucleotides read TGTGCCTGGAGTAAGCCAGGGGGCTACACCTTC.